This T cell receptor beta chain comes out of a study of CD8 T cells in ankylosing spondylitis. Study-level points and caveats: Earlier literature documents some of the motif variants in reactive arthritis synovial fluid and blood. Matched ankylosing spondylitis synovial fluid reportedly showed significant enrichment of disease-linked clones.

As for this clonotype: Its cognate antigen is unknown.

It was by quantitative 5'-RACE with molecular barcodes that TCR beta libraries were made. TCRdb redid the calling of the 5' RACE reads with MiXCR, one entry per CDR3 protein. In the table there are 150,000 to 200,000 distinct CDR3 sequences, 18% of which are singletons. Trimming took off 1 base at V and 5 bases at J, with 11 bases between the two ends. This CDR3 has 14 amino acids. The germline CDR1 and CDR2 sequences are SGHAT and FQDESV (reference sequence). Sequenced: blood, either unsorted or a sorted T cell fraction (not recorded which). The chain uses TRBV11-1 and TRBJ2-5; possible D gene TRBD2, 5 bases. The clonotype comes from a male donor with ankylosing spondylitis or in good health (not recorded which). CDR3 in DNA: TGTGCCAGCAGCTTAGTCGACTACCGCGAGACCCAGTACTTC. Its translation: CASSLVDYRETQYF. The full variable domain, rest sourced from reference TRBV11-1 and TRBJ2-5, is EAEVAQSPRYKITEKSQAVAFWCDPISGHATLYWYRQILGQGPELLVQFQDESVVDDSQLPKDRFSAERLKGVDSTLKIQPAELGDSAMYLCASSLVDYRETQYFGPGTRLLVL.